One TCR beta chain is described in this entry. Its antigen remains unknown. Data came from immunoSEQ multiplex PCR; TCRdb stores just in-frame clones and leaves some out. Of some 170,000 clones in the sample, over 80% were seen once. The data are from a study of cytomegalovirus exposure and HLA in healthy donors. About the study: A subsequent analysis reported that the 120 or so validation repertoires were produced on the same platform that had also been used for the roughly 700 first-cohort repertoires. Study-level results: In vitro assays verified that a few CMV-associated chains recognized CMV antigens specifically.

The sequence was obtained from a man aged 25-45 years in good health and CMV-seropositive. The sequenced sample was PBMCs.

The CDR3 region has the DNA TGTGCCAGCAGTTGGACTGGTACGCAGTATTTT. It encodes CASSWTGTQYF. V and J are TRBV6-6 and TRBJ2-3, with D perhaps matching TRBD2 (5 bases). V gave up 4 bases and J gave up 8 bases, with 7 bases separating them. The CDR3 contains 11 residues. In germline, CDR1 is MNHNY, CDR2 SVGAGI (reference sequence).